This T cell receptor (beta chain) derives from a study of molecular identifiers for immune sequencing clone quantification. Study-wide background: Four of five RNA aliquots from approximately 20,000 or 98,000 naive CD8 T cells were sequenced.

Both previously described methods and listed TCR primers were employed to make bulk TCR libraries. From the PCR reads, TCRdb called clonotypes with MiXCR, one entry per CDR3 protein. Of 40,000 to 65,000 distinct CDR3 sequences listed, just over 35% are singletons. This CDR3 contains 12 residues. The ends were cut back, 8 bases at V and 0 bases at J, with 6 bases in the middle. The V gene's germline CDR1 is SNHLY and CDR2 FYNNEI. This clonotype was detected many times. The source is a human donor in good health. Some libraries in this study had Jurkat cell RNA spiked in. The sequenced sample consisted of naive CD8+ T cells from blood, with Jurkat cell RNA spiked in. As for subset: FACS-sorted CD8+CD4-CCR7+CD45RA+ naive T cells. The V gene is TRBV2, the J gene TRBJ2-3, with D uncertain. The CDR3 nucleotides are TGTGCCAGCGAGGATAGCACAGATACGCAGTATTTT. Amino acids: CASEDSTDTQYF.